The 19 T cell receptor beta chains listed next were all sequenced from one sample in a study of identical twins. TCRdb re-analysed the 5' RACE reads in MiXCR, keeping a single row per CDR3 protein. The table has 520,000 or so distinct CDR3 sequences, less than 25% seen once. Another study also made use of these data, one on T cells expressing NK-cell markers.

The sequencing input was CD4+ T cells sorted from blood. These receptors all stem from a woman aged 18 to 35 in good health.

V gene TRBV12-3 or TRBV12-4 combines with J gene TRBJ2-7; D unclear. Trimming took off 8 bases at V and 5 bases at J, with 16 bases between the two ends. This CDR3 is 13 amino acids long. For the CDR3, the DNA is TGTGCCAGCCGTCTGGGAAGTACCAACGAGCAGTACTTC. Translation: CASRLGSTNEQYF.

This clonotype showed up just a few times. The chain recombines TRBV7-9 with TRBJ1-2; no reliable D call. This CDR3 region has 12 residues. Germline CDR1 reads SEHNR; CDR2 reads FQNEAQ (reference sequence). Trimming shortened V by 4 bases and J by 4 bases, and 7 bases separated the two germline ends. The CDR3 spells CASSSPLYGYTF. CDR3 DNA sequence: TGTGCCAGCAGCTCCCCCCTCTATGGCTACACCTTC.

The chain employs TRBV14 and TRBJ2-3; a possible D gene is TRBD2 (5 bases). CDR3 length: 14 amino acids. Trimming took 2 bases from V and 6 from J, leaving 12 bases between them. The germline CDR1 and CDR2 sequences are SGHDN and FVKESK. The CDR3 nucleotides are TGTGCCAGCAGCCAACGTGAGAGGGTGGATACGCAGTATTTT. This encodes CASSQRERVDTQYF.

V usage is TRBV7-2 and J usage is TRBJ2-3; D gene uncertain. CDR1 is SGHTA, CDR2 FQGNSA, per germline. Trimming cost V 5 bases and J 2 bases, with 8 bases left between them. This CDR3 is built from 13 residues. DNA for the CDR3: TGTGCCAGCAGCACAAGACCCACAGATACGCAGTATTTT. Protein sequence: CASSTRPTDTQYF.

The genes are TRBV27 and TRBJ2-3; 7 bases match TRBD2. This CDR3 contains 17 residues. Germline V CDR1 and CDR2: MNHEY, SMNVEV (reference sequence). J lost 3 bases, V lost 1 base, and 10 bases had no gene match. The DNA of the CDR3 is TGTGCCAGCAGTTTATTTGGGCTAGCGGCATCGACAGATACGCAGTATTTT. Translating it yields CASSLFGLAASTDTQYF.

The J gene is TRBJ2-3, the V gene TRBV4-2; 7 positions match TRBD2. The CDR3 totals 15 residues. Germline V CDR1 and CDR2: LGHNA, YNFKEQ. The J segment lost 2 bases and the V segment lost 2 bases, leaving 4 bases of the junction unmatched. The CDR3 here is CASSQSSGFTDTQYF. The CDR3 bases are TGTGCCAGCAGCCAATCTAGCGGTTTCACAGATACGCAGTATTTT.

V is TRBV30 and J is TRBJ2-7; possible D gene TRBD1, 6 bases. Germline assignment: CDR1 GTSNPN and CDR2 SVGIG (reference sequence). Trimming took 4 bases from V and 2 from J, leaving 15 bases between them. The CDR3 loop spans 14 amino acids. The CDR3 DNA reads TGTGCCTGGAACACCGGGACACGGACCTACGAGCAGTACTTC. It is translated as CAWNTGTRTYEQYF.

The rearrangement links TRBV20-1 to TRBJ1-5; the D gene is possibly TRBD1 (5 bases). The V end was cut by 1 base, the J end by 1 base, with 5 bases between. Germline assignment: CDR1 DFQATT and CDR2 SNEGSKA (reference sequence). CDR3 length: 13 amino acids. This chain's CDR3 is CSARAGSNQPQHF. CDR3 DNA: TGCAGTGCTAGAGCAGGGAGCAATCAGCCCCAGCATTTT.

This clonotype was recorded at least ten times. The chain employs TRBV29-1 and TRBJ2-2; a possible D gene is TRBD1 (5 bases). The CDR3 length is 14 residues. With 6 bases removed from V and 3 bases from J, the gap between germline ends came to 14 bases. The V gene's germline CDR1 is SQVTM and CDR2 ANQGSEA. CDR3 nucleotides: TGCAGCGTCTCAGGGAATTCGGACACCGGGGAGCTGTTTTTT. Encoded protein: CSVSGNSDTGELFF.

Only a few counts were recorded for this clonotype. The J gene is TRBJ1-6, the V gene TRBV7-9; weak D call: TRBD1 (5 bases). Germline CDR1 SEHNR, CDR2 FQNEAQ (reference sequence). This CDR3 contains 14 residues. Trimming left V 8 bases short and J 7 bases short, with 15 bases between. As DNA, the CDR3 is TGTGCCAGCGCGTCCGGGGGTCGGAATTCACCCCTCCACTTT. Translated, it gives CASASGGRNSPLHF.

The chain combines TRBV5-1 with TRBJ1-5; D not resolved. Germline CDR1 reads SGHRS; CDR2 reads YFSETQ. Trimming removed 3 bases from V and 1 base from J, with 8 bases in between. CDR3 length: 14 amino acids. The CDR3 region is CASSSDPSNQPQHF. The CDR3 DNA sequence: TGCGCCAGCAGCTCGGACCCGAGCAATCAGCCCCAGCATTTT.

The chain combines TRBV20-1 with TRBJ2-7; a possible D gene is TRBD2 (6 bases). This CDR3 has 13 amino acids. Germline-derived CDR1 and CDR2 are DFQATT and SNEGSKA (reference sequence). The ends were cut back, 6 bases at V and 2 bases at J, with 14 bases in the middle. CDR3 bases: TGCAGTGCCCGCCGCGGGGAAGCCTACGAGCAGTACTTC. This sequence encodes CSARRGEAYEQYF.

This clonotype was counted between two and nine times. This sequence joins TRBV12-3 or TRBV12-4 and TRBJ2-3, with 8 bases lining up with TRBD2. V shed 8 bases, J shed 3 bases, and the junction held 10 bases outside the gene matches. The CDR3 is made up of 15 amino acids. CDR3 loop: CASRIAGSGTDTQYF. The DNA of the CDR3 is TGTGCCAGCCGCATAGCGGGAAGTGGAACAGATACGCAGTATTTT.

V gene TRBV20-1 combines with J gene TRBJ2-2; the D gene is possibly TRBD2 (6 bases). Between the trimmed V and J ends, which lost 6 bases and 7 bases, there was a span of 15 bases. The CDR3 spans 13 residues. Germline V gene sequence: CDR1 DFQATT, CDR2 SNEGSKA (reference sequence). CDR3 protein: CSAKGGAYGELFF. For the CDR3, the DNA is TGCAGTGCCAAAGGAGGGGCATACGGGGAGCTGTTTTTT.

In its sample, this clonotype was seen many times. V usage is TRBV11-2 and J usage is TRBJ1-1; the D is unclear. There are 13 residues in the CDR3. Germline lookup yields CDR1 SGHAT and CDR2 FQNNGV. V dropped 5 bases and J dropped 0 bases, with 7 bases sitting between them. The CDR3 loop is CASSRTLNTEAFF. Written as DNA, the CDR3 is TGTGCCAGCAGCCGAACACTGAACACTGAAGCTTTCTTT.

DNA for the CDR3: TGTGCCAGCAGTTACTCAATGGAGCAGTTCTTC. Residues: CASSYSMEQFF. The rearrangement links TRBV6-2 or TRBV6-3 to TRBJ2-1; D not resolved. Trimming shortened V by 0 bases and J by 10 bases, and 4 bases separated the two germline ends. This CDR3 has 11 residues. Germline assignment: CDR1 MNHEY and CDR2 SVGEGT.

Here the CDR3 DNA reads TGCGCCAGCAGCTTGGGGACAGGGGTCCATCAGCCCCAGCATTTT. Its protein product is CASSLGTGVHQPQHF. The chain has TRBV5-1 and TRBJ1-5; 9 positions match TRBD1. Per germline, CDR1 SGHRS and CDR2 YFSETQ. V was clipped by 0 bases and J by 5 bases; unmatched bases: 3. The CDR3 is made up of 15 amino acids.

This clonotype was counted only a few times. The gene calls are TRBV10-3 and TRBJ2-1; D possibly corresponds to TRBD2 (5 bases). The CDR3 is 16 amino acids. Germline V CDR1 and CDR2: ENHRY, SYGVKD. The V and J ends lost 3 bases and 1 base respectively, with 13 bases between them. The DNA for the CDR3 is TGTGCCATCAGTGAATTGGGCGGGCTTTCCTACAATGAGCAGTTCTTC. This sequence encodes CAISELGGLSYNEQFF.

This clonotype was counted ten times or more. The rearrangement joins TRBV7-2 to TRBJ2-4; a possible D gene is TRBD1 (5 bases). Germline V gene lookup returns CDR1 SGHTA and CDR2 FQGNSA. The V and J ends lost 1 base and 6 bases respectively, with 13 bases between them. The CDR3 runs to 15 residues. CDR3 amino acids: CASSLGLSQGNIQYF. The CDR3 DNA reads TGTGCCAGCAGCTTAGGGCTTTCCCAGGGAAACATTCAGTACTTC.